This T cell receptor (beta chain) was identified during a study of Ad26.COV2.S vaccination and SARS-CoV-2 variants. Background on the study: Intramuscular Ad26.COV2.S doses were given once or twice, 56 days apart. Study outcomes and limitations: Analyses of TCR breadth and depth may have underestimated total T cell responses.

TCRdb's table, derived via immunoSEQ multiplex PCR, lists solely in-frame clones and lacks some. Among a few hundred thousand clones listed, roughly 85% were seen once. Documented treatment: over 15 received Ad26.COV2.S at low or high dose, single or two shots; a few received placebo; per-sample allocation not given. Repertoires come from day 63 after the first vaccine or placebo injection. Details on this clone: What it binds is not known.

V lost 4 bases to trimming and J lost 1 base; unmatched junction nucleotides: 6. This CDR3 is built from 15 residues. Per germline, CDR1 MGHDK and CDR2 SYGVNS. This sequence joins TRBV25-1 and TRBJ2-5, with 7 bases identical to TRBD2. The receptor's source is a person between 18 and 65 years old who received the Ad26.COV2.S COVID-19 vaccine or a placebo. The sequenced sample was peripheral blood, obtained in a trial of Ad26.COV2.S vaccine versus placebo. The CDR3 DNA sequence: TGTGCCAGCAGTGCCCATCGGGGGGTCCAAGAGACCCAGTACTTC. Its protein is CASSAHRGVQETQYF.